This TCR beta chain comes out of a study of identical twins. This clonotype showed up many times. Its antigen is not known. Germline CDR1 SGHTS, CDR2 YDEGEE. The V gene lost 2 bases and the J gene lost 8 bases, with 19 bases spanning the gap. The CDR3 totals 15 residues. Regarding the study as a whole: Analyses of zero insertions could be partly confounded by invariant MAIT and iNKT cells.

cDNA carried unique molecular identifiers, and a universal primer site was added by template switching. TCRdb recomputed calls from the 5' RACE reads with MiXCR, one row per CDR3 protein. The data hold around 220,000 distinct CDR3 sequences, with roughly a tenth observed a single time. This TCR derives from a man aged 50 to 60 in good health. V is TRBV5-8 and J is TRBJ1-2; no reliable D call. The specimen was memory T cells sorted from blood. The CDR3 DNA reads as TGTGCCAGCAGCTTTAAAGGGTTTTACGATATGGGCTACACCTTC. Its translation is CASSFKGFYDMGYTF.